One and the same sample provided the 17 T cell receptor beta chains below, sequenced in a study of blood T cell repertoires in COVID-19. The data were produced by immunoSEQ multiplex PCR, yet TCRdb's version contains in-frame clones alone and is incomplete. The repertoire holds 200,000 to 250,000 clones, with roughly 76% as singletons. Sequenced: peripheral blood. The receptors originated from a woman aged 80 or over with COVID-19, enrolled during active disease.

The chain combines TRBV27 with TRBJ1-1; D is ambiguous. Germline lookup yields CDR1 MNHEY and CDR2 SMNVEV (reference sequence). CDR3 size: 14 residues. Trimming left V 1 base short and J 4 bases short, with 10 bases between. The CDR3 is CASSLYGVGTEAFF. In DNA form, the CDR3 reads TGTGCCAGCAGTTTATACGGGGTCGGCACTGAAGCTTTCTTT.

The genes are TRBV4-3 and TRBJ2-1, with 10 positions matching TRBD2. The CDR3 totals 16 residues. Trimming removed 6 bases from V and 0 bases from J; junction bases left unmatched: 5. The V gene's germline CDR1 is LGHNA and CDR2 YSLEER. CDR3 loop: CASSLAGESSYNEQFF. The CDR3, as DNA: TGCGCCAGCAGTCTAGCGGGAGAGAGCTCCTACAATGAGCAGTTCTTC.

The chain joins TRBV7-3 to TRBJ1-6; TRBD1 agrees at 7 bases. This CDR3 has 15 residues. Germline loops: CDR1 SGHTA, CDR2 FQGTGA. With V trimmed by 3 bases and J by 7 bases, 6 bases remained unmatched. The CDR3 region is CASSLTQGTNSPLHF. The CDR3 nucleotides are TGTGCCAGCAGCTTGACACAGGGGACCAATTCACCCCTCCACTTT.

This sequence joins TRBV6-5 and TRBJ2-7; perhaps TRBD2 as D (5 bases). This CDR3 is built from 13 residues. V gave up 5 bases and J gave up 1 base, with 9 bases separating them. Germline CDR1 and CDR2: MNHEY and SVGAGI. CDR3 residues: CASSREHSYEQYF. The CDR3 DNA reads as TGTGCCAGCAGTAGGGAGCATTCCTACGAGCAGTACTTC.

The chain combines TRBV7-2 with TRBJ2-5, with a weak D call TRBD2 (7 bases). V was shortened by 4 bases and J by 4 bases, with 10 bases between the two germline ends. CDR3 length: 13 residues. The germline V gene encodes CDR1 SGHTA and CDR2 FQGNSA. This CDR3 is CASSSGGRETQYF. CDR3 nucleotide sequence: TGTGCCAGCAGCTCCGGGGGGCGAGAGACCCAGTACTTC.

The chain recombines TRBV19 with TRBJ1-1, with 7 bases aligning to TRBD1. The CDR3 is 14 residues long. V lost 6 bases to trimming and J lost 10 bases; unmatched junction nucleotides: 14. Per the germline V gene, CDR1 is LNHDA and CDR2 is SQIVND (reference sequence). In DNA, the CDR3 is TGTGCCAGTAGACCACTCAGGGGGAGTATTAGAGCTTTCTTT. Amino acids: CASRPLRGSIRAFF.

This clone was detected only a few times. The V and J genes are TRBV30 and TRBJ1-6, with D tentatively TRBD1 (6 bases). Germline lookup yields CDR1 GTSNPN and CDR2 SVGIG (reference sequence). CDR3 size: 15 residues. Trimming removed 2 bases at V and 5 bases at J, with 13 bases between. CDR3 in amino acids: CAWSPRAGDNSPLHF. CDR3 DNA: TGTGCCTGGAGTCCCCGGGCAGGGGATAATTCACCCCTCCACTTT.

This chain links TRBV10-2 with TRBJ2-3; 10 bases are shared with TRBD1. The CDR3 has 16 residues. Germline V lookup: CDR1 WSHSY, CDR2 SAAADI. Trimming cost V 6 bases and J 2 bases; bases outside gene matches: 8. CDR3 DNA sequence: TGCGCCAGCAGCGACCTCGGGACAGGGGACACAGATACGCAGTATTTT. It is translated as CASSDLGTGDTDTQYF.

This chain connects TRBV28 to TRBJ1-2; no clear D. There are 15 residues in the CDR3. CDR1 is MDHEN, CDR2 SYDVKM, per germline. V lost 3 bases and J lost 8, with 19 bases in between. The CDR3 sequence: CASSLAQAESRGYTF. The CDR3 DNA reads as TGTGCCAGCAGTTTGGCTCAGGCAGAAAGCAGGGGCTACACCTTC.

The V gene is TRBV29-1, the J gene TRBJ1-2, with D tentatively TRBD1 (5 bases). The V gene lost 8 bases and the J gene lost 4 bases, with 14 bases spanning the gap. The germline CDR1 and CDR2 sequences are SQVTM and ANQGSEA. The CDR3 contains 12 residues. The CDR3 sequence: CSLFEQAYGYTF. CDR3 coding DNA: TGCAGCCTATTTGAACAGGCCTATGGCTACACCTTC.

The CDR3 nucleotides read TGTGCCAGCAGTCTTGGACAGGGGGCAGCAGATACGCAGTATTTT. It specifies CASSLGQGAADTQYF. The chain recombines TRBV6-5 with TRBJ2-3; 11 bases match TRBD1. V shed 5 bases and J 4 bases; nucleotides not matched to a gene: 5. Germline lookup yields CDR1 MNHEY and CDR2 SVGAGI. The CDR3 extends over 15 amino acids.

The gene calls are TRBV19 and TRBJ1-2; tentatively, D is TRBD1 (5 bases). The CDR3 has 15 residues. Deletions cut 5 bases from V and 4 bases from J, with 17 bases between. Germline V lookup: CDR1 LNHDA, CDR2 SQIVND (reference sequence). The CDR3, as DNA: TGTGCCAGTAGTCAACAACCCGACAGTATCTATGGCTACACCTTC. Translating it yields CASSQQPDSIYGYTF.

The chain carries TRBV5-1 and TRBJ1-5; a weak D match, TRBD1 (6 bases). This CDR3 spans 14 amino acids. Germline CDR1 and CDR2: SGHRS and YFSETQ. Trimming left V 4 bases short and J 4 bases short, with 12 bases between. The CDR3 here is CASSTGQMNQPQHF. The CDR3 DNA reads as TGCGCCAGCAGCACCGGACAGATGAATCAGCCCCAGCATTTT.

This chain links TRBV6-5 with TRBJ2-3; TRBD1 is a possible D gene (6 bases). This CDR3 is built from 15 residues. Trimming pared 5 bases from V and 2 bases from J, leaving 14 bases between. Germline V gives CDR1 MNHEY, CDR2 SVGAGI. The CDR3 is CASSLTGDHTDTQYF. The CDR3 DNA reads TGTGCCAGCAGTCTGACAGGTGATCACACAGATACGCAGTATTTT.

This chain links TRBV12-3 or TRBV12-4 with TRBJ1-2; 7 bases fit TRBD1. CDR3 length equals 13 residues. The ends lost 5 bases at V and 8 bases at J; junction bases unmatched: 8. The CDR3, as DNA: TGTGCCAGCAGTCCCCGACAGGGTGGCGGCTACACCTTC. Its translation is CASSPRQGGGYTF.

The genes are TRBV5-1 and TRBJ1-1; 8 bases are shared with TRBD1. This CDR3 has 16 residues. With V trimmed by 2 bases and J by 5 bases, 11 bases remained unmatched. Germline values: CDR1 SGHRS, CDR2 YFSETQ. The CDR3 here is CASSLPTGALITEAFF. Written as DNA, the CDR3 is TGCGCCAGCAGCTTACCGACAGGGGCGCTAATTACTGAAGCTTTCTTT.

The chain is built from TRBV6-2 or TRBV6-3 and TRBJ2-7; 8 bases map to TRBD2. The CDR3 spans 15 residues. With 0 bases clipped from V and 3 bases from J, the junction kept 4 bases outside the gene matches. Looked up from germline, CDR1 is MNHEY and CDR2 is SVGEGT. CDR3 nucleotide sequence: TGTGCCAGCAGTTACTCGGGACTAGTGTACTACGAGCAGTACTTC. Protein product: CASSYSGLVYYEQYF.